Shown below are 19 T cell receptor beta chains from a single sample sequenced in a study of blood T cell repertoires in COVID-19. Assay used: immunoSEQ multiplex PCR; TCRdb lists only in-frame clones, some missing. Of about 27,000 clones listed, 88% are singletons. Sequenced sample: peripheral blood. These receptors all stem from a woman between 50 and 59 years old with active COVID-19.

The chain is built from TRBV28 and TRBJ2-1, with TRBD2 identical over 13 bases. In germline, CDR1 is MDHEN, CDR2 SYDVKM. CDR3 length: 15 amino acids. V shed 5 bases and J 9 bases; nucleotides not matched to a gene: 7. CDR3 protein: CASSVMGLAGSEQFF. The CDR3, as DNA: TGTGCCAGCAGTGTAATGGGACTAGCGGGAAGTGAGCAGTTCTTC.

The chain links TRBV5-1 to TRBJ2-1, with 9 nucleotides matching TRBD2. CDR1 is SGHRS and CDR2 is YFSETQ in the germline V gene. The length of the CDR3 is 15 residues. Losses at the gene ends were 0 bases for V and 9 bases for J; bases not matched to a gene: 7. CDR3 DNA: TGCGCCAGCAGCTTGGATAGCGGGAGAAGTAGTGAGCAGTTCTTC. This gives the protein CASSLDSGRSSEQFF.

The chain recombines TRBV4-2 with TRBJ2-3, with TRBD2 matching over 12 bases. The germline V gene encodes CDR1 LGHNA and CDR2 YNFKEQ. V was clipped by 0 bases and J by 4 bases; unmatched bases: 5. The CDR3 covers 17 residues. The CDR3 sequence: CASSQDLPSGRADTQYF. In nucleotides, the CDR3 is TGTGCCAGCAGCCAAGATTTACCTAGCGGGAGGGCAGATACGCAGTATTTT.

V usage is TRBV19 and J usage is TRBJ2-1; possible D gene TRBD2, 5 bases. The V gene lost 6 bases and the J gene lost 4 bases, with 34 bases spanning the gap. Germline values: CDR1 LNHDA, CDR2 SQIVND (reference sequence). This CDR3 spans 21 amino acids. Here the CDR3 reads CASSKGSGAKYKGAKYNEQFF. CDR3 nucleotides: TGTGCCAGTAGCAAAGGGAGCGGAGCCAAGTACAAAGGAGCCAAGTACAATGAGCAGTTCTTC.

CDR3 nucleotides: TGTGCCAGAAGCTTGGCCTCTAGGGGCTCCTACAATGAGCAGTTCTTC. It codes for CARSLASRGSYNEQFF. V and J are TRBV5-3 and TRBJ2-1; TRBD1 might be the D (5 bases). TRBV5-3 is known as an ORF, though its function is uncertain. Between the trimmed V and J ends, which lost 0 bases and 0 bases, there was a span of 10 bases. The CDR3 spans 16 residues.

The chain is built from TRBV24-1 and TRBJ2-2, with 7 bases lining up with TRBD2. The ends lost 3 bases at V and 0 bases at J; junction bases unmatched: 3. The CDR3 spans 16 residues. Germline V gene lookup returns CDR1 KGHDR and CDR2 SFDVKD. The CDR3 loop reads CATSDGLAANTGELFF. In DNA form, the CDR3 reads TGTGCCACCAGTGATGGGCTAGCGGCGAACACCGGGGAGCTGTTTTTT.

The table lists this clone with a count of one. The V gene is TRBV28, the J gene TRBJ1-1; D possibly corresponds to TRBD1 (5 bases). With 1 base removed from V and 10 bases from J, the gap between germline ends came to 16 bases. Germline V gene lookup returns CDR1 MDHEN and CDR2 SYDVKM. The CDR3 is 14 amino acids. DNA of the CDR3: TGTGCCAGCAGTTTATCCAGGGCAGCCCTCGGAGCTTTCTTT. This encodes CASSLSRAALGAFF.

By share of the sample, this clone is medium-sized (0.01 to 0.1%). V usage is TRBV24-1 and J usage is TRBJ1-5; no clear D. The germline gives CDR1 KGHDR, CDR2 SFDVKD. The CDR3 runs 16 residues. The V and J ends lost 2 bases and 6 bases respectively, with 16 bases between them. The CDR3 protein is CATSDSSGARGQPQHF. The CDR3 DNA is TGTGCCACCAGTGATTCCTCCGGAGCGCGGGGTCAGCCCCAGCATTTT.

The chain joins TRBV6-5 to TRBJ1-2; 8 nucleotides align to TRBD1. Per the germline V gene, CDR1 is MNHEY and CDR2 is SVGAGI. The CDR3 extends over 14 amino acids. V shed 6 bases, J shed 4 bases, and the junction held 7 bases outside the gene matches. DNA of the CDR3: TGTGCCAGCAGAGCCGGGACAGGACTCTATGGCTACACCTTC. Translating it yields CASRAGTGLYGYTF.

This chain connects TRBV12-3 or TRBV12-4 to TRBJ2-5, with a weak D call TRBD1 (5 bases). The CDR3 contains 12 residues. The V and J ends lost 2 bases and 4 bases respectively, with 5 bases between them. The CDR3 DNA reads TGTGCCAGCAGTTTACAGGGAGAGACCCAGTACTTC. The encoded protein is CASSLQGETQYF.

CDR3 nucleotides: TGTGCCAGCAGTGAAACCTGGGTGGAGAACTATGGCTACACCTTC. Translated, it gives CASSETWVENYGYTF. J is TRBJ1-2 and V is TRBV6-1, with D uncertain. The CDR3 length is 15 residues. Trimming stripped 2 bases from V and 2 bases from J, with 12 bases between. The germline CDR1 and CDR2 sequences are MNHNS and SASEGT.

This clone was detected only once. V and J are TRBV9 and TRBJ2-1; 14 bases match TRBD2. Germline CDR1 and CDR2: SGDLS and YYNGEE. This CDR3 has 16 residues. Losses at the gene ends were 3 bases for V and 9 bases for J; bases not matched to a gene: 8. CDR3 in amino acids: CASSAQTSGRAAEQFF. CDR3 in DNA: TGTGCCAGCAGCGCGCAGACTAGCGGGAGGGCGGCTGAGCAGTTCTTC. The full variable domain, rest sourced from reference TRBV9 and TRBJ2-1, is DSGVTQTPKHLITATGQRVTLRCSPRSGDLSVYWYQQSLDQGLQFLIQYYNGEERAKGNILERFSAQQFPDLHSELNLSSLELGDSALYFCASSAQTSGRAAEQFFGPGTRLTVL.

This clone was recorded only once. The chain couples TRBV29-1 to TRBJ2-1; 13 bases fit TRBD2. Per the germline V gene, CDR1 is SQVTM and CDR2 is ANQGSEA. CDR3 size: 15 residues. The V gene end was trimmed by 5 bases and the J gene end by 9 bases; junction bases not matched to a gene: 10. The CDR3 DNA sequence: TGCAGCGTTCCCAGGACTAGCGGGAGAGGCTCTGAGCAGTTCTTC. Its translation: CSVPRTSGRGSEQFF.

The chain has TRBV5-1 and TRBJ2-1; 7 bases are a match to TRBD2. CDR1 and CDR2 from the germline V gene are SGHRS and YFSETQ. This CDR3 is built from 16 residues. The V gene end was trimmed by 0 bases and the J gene end by 9 bases; junction bases not matched to a gene: 12. DNA of the CDR3: TGCGCCAGCAGCTTGGATTGGCGGGAGAGGGTCGGTGAGCAGTTCTTC. This translates into CASSLDWRERVGEQFF.

This chain uses TRBV3-1 (or the pseudogene TRBV3-2) with TRBJ2-3, with unresolved D. V shed 8 bases and J shed 4 bases, with 13 bases lying between them. The CDR3 is made up of 13 amino acids. From germline, CDR1 is LGHDT and CDR2 YNNKEL (reference sequence). The DNA for the CDR3 is TGTGCCAGCCGAGTGAGAGGTGCAGATACGCAGTATTTT. It yields the protein CASRVRGADTQYF.

This clone has only one observation. The chain carries TRBV12-3 or TRBV12-4 and TRBJ2-1, with TRBD1 as a possible D gene (5 bases). V was clipped by 6 bases and J by 9 bases, with 15 bases between them. The CDR3 has 13 residues. CDR3 sequence reads: CASSFTGRSEQFF. The DNA for the CDR3 is TGTGCCAGCAGCTTTACAGGACGAAGTGAGCAGTTCTTC.

The V gene is TRBV5-6, the J gene TRBJ2-1; no reliable D call. V was cut by 0 bases and J by 0 bases, with 7 bases left in between. CDR3 length: 15 residues. Germline-derived CDR1 and CDR2 are SGHDT and YYEEEE. The CDR3 bases are TGTGCCAGCAGCTTGGGGCAAAGCTCCTACAATGAGCAGTTCTTC. Its translation: CASSLGQSSYNEQFF.

CDR3 loop: CASSLGGGAYTEAFF. CDR3 DNA: TGTGCCAGCAGCTTGGGGGGAGGAGCGTACACTGAAGCTTTCTTT. This chain connects TRBV5-6 to TRBJ1-1; no reliable D call. Germline CDR1 SGHDT, CDR2 YYEEEE. This CDR3 has 15 residues. Trimming shortened V by 0 bases and J by 3 bases, and 12 bases separated the two germline ends.

The chain combines TRBV30 with TRBJ1-5, with D maybe TRBD1 (5 bases). This CDR3 is built from 18 residues. CDR1 GTSNPN and CDR2 SVGIG come from the germline V gene (reference sequence). With 2 bases removed from V and 3 bases from J, the gap between germline ends came to 23 bases. The CDR3 region is CAWSPSLGVGGLNQPQHF. CDR3 in DNA: TGTGCCTGGAGTCCAAGCCTTGGGGTCGGGGGACTCAATCAGCCCCAGCATTTT.